One and the same sample provided the 11 T cell receptor beta chains below, sequenced in a study of molecular identifiers for immune sequencing clone quantification. A single record per CDR3 protein comes from TCRdb applying MiXCR to the PCR reads. The sample lists approximately 20,000 distinct CDR3 sequences, 21% occurring once. The sequenced sample was naive CD8+ T cells from blood, with Jurkat cell RNA spiked in. The subset was: FACS-sorted CD8+CD4-CCR7+CD45RA+ naive T cells. These receptors originate from a human donor in good health. Some libraries in this study had Jurkat cell RNA spiked in.

This clonotype came up many times. Germline and junction disagree at one end, which may indicate a read error. This sequence joins TRBV29-1 and TRBJ2-7; 9 nucleotides match TRBD2. CDR3 length: 13 amino acids. CDR1 and CDR2 from the germline V gene are SQVTM and ANQGSEA. CDR3 sequence reads: CSIEIAGAYEQYF. CDR3 DNA: TGCAGCATTGAGATAGCGGGGGCCTACGAGCAGTACTTC.

This clonotype was counted ten times or more. The V call is TRBV7-8, the J call TRBJ2-3; D might be TRBD2 (5 bases). The CDR3 extends over 15 amino acids. Trimming removed 2 bases at V and 3 bases at J, with 12 bases between. Germline V gives CDR1 SGHVS, CDR2 FQNEAQ. The CDR3 coding sequence is TGTGCCAGCAGCTTATTTTCCGGGGTTACAGATACGCAGTATTTT. Translated: CASSLFSGVTDTQYF.

At least ten counts were recorded for this clonotype. The chain has TRBV13 and TRBJ2-1; D may correspond to TRBD1 or TRBD2 (5 bases each). Germline V gives CDR1 PRHDT, CDR2 FYEKMQ (reference sequence). Trimming removed 6 bases at V and 9 bases at J, with 15 bases between. There are 13 residues in the CDR3. CDR3 in DNA: TGTGCCAGCAGGGGGGTGGAGCGAGGTGAGCAGTTCTTC. This sequence encodes CASRGVERGEQFF.

On this clonotype: This may be a read error: a much more frequent sequence differs by one nucleotide. The gene calls are TRBV7-9 and TRBJ2-7; 7 nucleotides agree with TRBD2. The germline V gene has CDR1 SEHNR and CDR2 FQNEAQ (reference sequence). There are 15 residues in the CDR3. CDR3 in DNA: TGTGCCAGCAGCCGGAAGCGGGACGGATCCTACGAGCTGTACTTC. It translates to CASSRKRDGSYELYF.

This clonotype showed up many times. The rearrangement links TRBV6-4 to TRBJ2-2; D call uncertain. V lost 2 bases to trimming and J lost 7 bases, with 5 bases between them. The CDR3 covers 12 residues. In germline, CDR1 is MRHNA, CDR2 SNTAGT. CDR3 loop: CASSDPNGELFF. DNA of the CDR3: TGTGCCAGCAGTGACCCAAACGGGGAGCTGTTTTTT.

This clonotype was observed at least ten times. The chain is built from TRBV7-2 and TRBJ1-1, with D possibly matching TRBD1 (5 bases). Trimming removed 2 bases at V and 4 bases at J, with 20 bases between. CDR1 is SGHTA and CDR2 is FQGNSA in the germline V gene. There are 17 residues in the CDR3. The CDR3 is CASSLPRDGGYGTEAFF. The CDR3 DNA reads TGTGCCAGCAGCTTACCACGGGACGGGGGGTATGGCACTGAAGCTTTCTTT.

This clonotype has at least ten counts. This chain uses TRBV14 with TRBJ2-1, with 7 bases lining up with TRBD2. Looked up from germline, CDR1 is SGHDN and CDR2 is FVKESK. CDR3 length: 15 amino acids. With 1 base clipped from V and 13 bases from J, the junction kept 13 bases outside the gene matches. The CDR3 region has the DNA TGTGCCAGCAGCCAAGCCGACTGGCTAGCGGCGGCTCAGTTCTTC. Translated: CASSQADWLAAAQFF.

V and J are TRBV7-9 and TRBJ2-7; D unresolved. CDR3 length equals 14 residues. Trimming took off 4 bases at V and 3 bases at J, with 13 bases between the two ends. The germline V gene encodes CDR1 SEHNR and CDR2 FQNEAQ (reference sequence). The CDR3 loop is CASSSSGLLYEQYF. In nucleotides, the CDR3 is TGTGCCAGCAGCTCGTCGGGCCTCCTCTACGAGCAGTACTTC.

For this clonotype: With a much larger clone just one base away, this may be a read error. The chain uses TRBV20-1 and TRBJ1-5; the match to TRBD1 covers 7 bases. CDR1 DFQATT and CDR2 SNEGSKA come from the germline V gene (reference sequence). The CDR3 spans 17 residues. Here the CDR3 reads CSARPHAGGVQNQPRHF. DNA for the CDR3: TGCAGTGCTAGACCCCATGCAGGGGGAGTTCAGAATCAGCCCCGGCATTTT.

This clonotype was recorded a few times. The rearrangement joins TRBV6-2 or TRBV6-3 to TRBJ2-1, with 13 positions matching TRBD2. The junction had 20 bases not matched to a gene; V was cut back by 5 bases and J by 7 bases. The CDR3 sequence is 20 residues long. Germline CDR1 and CDR2: MNHEY and SVGEGT. CDR3 DNA sequence: TGTGCCAGCAGTGGCCTCTGGGGACTAGCGGGAAACGAGAAAATAAATGAGCAGTTCTTC. Translated: CASSGLWGLAGNEKINEQFF.

This clonotype showed up many times. The genes are TRBV5-6 and TRBJ2-7; a weak D match, TRBD2 (5 bases). Trimming removed 3 bases at V and 7 bases at J, with 14 bases between. CDR3 length: 13 residues. Germline V gene data show CDR1 as SGHDT and CDR2 as YYEEEE. CDR3 nucleotides: TGTGCCAGCAGCTCGGGGATTCCTGGAGAGCAGTACTTC. Translating it yields CASSSGIPGEQYF.